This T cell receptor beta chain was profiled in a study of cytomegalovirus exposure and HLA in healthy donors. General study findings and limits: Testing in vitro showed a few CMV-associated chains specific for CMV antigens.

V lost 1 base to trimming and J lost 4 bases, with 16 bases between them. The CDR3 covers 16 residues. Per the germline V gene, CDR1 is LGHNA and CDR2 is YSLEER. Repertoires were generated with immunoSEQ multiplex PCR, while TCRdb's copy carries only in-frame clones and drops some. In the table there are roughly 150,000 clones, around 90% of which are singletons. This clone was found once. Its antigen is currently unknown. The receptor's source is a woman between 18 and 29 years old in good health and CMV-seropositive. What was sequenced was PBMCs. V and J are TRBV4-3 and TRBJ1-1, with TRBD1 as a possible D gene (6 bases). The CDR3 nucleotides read TGCGCCAGCAGCCAAGGTGAGGGGGGGGCGAGCACTGAAGCTTTCTTT. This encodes CASSQGEGGASTEAFF.